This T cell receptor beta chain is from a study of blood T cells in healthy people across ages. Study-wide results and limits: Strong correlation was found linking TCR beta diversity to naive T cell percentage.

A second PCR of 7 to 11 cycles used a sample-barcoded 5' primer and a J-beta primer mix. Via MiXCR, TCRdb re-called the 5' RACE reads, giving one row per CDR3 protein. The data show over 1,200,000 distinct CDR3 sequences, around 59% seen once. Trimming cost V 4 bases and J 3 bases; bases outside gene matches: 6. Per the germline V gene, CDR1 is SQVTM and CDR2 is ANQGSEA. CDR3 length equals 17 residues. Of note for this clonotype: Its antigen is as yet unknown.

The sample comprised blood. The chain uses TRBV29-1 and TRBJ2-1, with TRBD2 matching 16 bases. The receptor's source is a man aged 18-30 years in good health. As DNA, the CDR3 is TGCAGCGTTGCCGGGACTAGCGGGGGGGCATACTACAATGAGCAGTTCTTC. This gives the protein CSVAGTSGGAYYNEQFF.